This TCR beta chain was retrieved from a study of shared clonotypes between healthy human individuals. Whole-study context: The study used three CD4 naive, three CD4 memory, two CD8 naive and one CD8 memory plate per donor.

The length of the CDR3 is 14 residues. The V and J ends lost 6 bases and 0 bases, in that order; junction bases with no gene match: 5. Germline assignment: CDR1 MNHNY and CDR2 SVGAGI (reference sequence). When replicate PCRs were run on sorted subsets, they used 200 to 250 ng DNA, about 30,000 T cell genomes. Generated by immunoSEQ multiplex PCR, the TCRdb table keeps only in-frame clones and is missing some. The sample has about 980,000 clones, 76% seen once. The TCR sequence derives from a man aged 18 to 29 in good health. Sequencing used memory CD4+ T cells sorted from blood. Subset meaning: CD45RA-negative fraction. The rearrangement links TRBV6-6 to TRBJ2-7; 7 bases align to TRBD1. The CDR3 reads CASSHGTASYEQYF. The DNA of the CDR3 is TGTGCCAGCAGCCACGGGACAGCCTCCTACGAGCAGTACTTC.